Shown below are 10 T cell receptor beta chains from a single sample sequenced in a study of vaccination effects on CD4 cells after COVID-19. Within the ViraFEST assay, antigen-specific CD4+ T cells underwent expansion with viral peptide pools prior to sequencing. Following a 10-day culture, CD4+ T cells were purified. Of the BNT162b2 and mRNA-1273 vaccines, participants received two doses of one or the other. Their target antigens are unknown. Assay: immunoSEQ multiplex PCR; the TCRdb copy retains only in-frame clones and omits some. The sample yields over 60,000 clones, about 67% seen once. The sample here was CD4+ T cells from PBMCs cultured with HCoV-229E spike peptides, taken after COVID-19 vaccination. Every receptor here comes from a human donor who received a COVID-19 vaccine.

CDR3 in DNA: TGCGCCAGCAGCTTTTCCGGGACCTCCACAGATGAGCAGTTCTTC. This translates into CASSFSGTSTDEQFF. The chain links TRBV5-1 to TRBJ2-1; D may match TRBD1 or TRBD2 (5 bases each). The V end lost 2 bases, the J end lost 8 bases, and 17 bases lay between the germline ends. The CDR3 extends over 15 amino acids. Germline V gene lookup returns CDR1 SGHRS and CDR2 YFSETQ.

The chain carries TRBV6-1 and TRBJ2-7, with unresolved D. V was clipped by 0 bases and J by 0 bases, with 15 bases between them. The CDR3 totals 17 residues. Germline loops: CDR1 MNHNS, CDR2 SASEGT. CDR3 DNA sequence: TGTGCCAGCAGTGAAGCGCGTGGACCCCTCATCTCCTACGAGCAGTACGTC. This codes for CASSEARGPLISYEQYV.

The chain uses TRBV2 and TRBJ2-1, with no clear D. The ends were cut back, 3 bases at V and 4 bases at J, with 13 bases in the middle. Germline V gene lookup returns CDR1 SNHLY and CDR2 FYNNEI. The CDR3 totals 15 residues. The CDR3 here is CASSETLGRYNEQFF. CDR3 bases: TGTGCCAGCAGTGAGACGCTAGGTAGATACAATGAGCAGTTCTTC. The variable domain in full, completed from reference TRBV2 and TRBJ2-1, reads EPEVTQTPSHQVTQMGQEVILRCVPISNHLYFYWYRQILGQKVEFLVSFYNNEISEKSEIFDDQFSVERPDGSNFTLKIRSTKLEDSAMYFCASSETLGRYNEQFFGPGTRLTVL.

Only one count was recorded for this clone. The gene calls are TRBV18 and TRBJ2-2; unclear D gene. Trimming took off 3 bases at V and 2 bases at J, with 7 bases between the two ends. Germline-derived CDR1 and CDR2 are KGHSH and LQKENI. This CDR3 has 14 residues. In DNA form, the CDR3 reads TGTGCCAGCTCACCTCTTGATAACACCGGGGAGCTGTTTTTT. Encoded protein: CASSPLDNTGELFF.

The chain uses TRBV24-1 and TRBJ1-2; D not certain. Germline V lookup: CDR1 KGHDR, CDR2 SFDVKD. The CDR3 totals 14 residues. Trimming took off 7 bases at V and 0 bases at J, with 11 bases between the two ends. CDR3 residues: CATSSGITNYGYTF. In DNA, the CDR3 is TGTGCCACCAGCTCGGGAATTACTAACTATGGCTACACCTTC.

The gene calls are TRBV28 and TRBJ1-1, with no clear D. CDR1 MDHEN and CDR2 SYDVKM come from the germline V gene. The CDR3 spans 11 residues. Trimming removed 11 bases from V and 0 bases from J, with 7 bases in between. This CDR3 reads CAAEMNTEAFF. The CDR3 nucleotides are TGTGCCGCAGAGATGAACACTGAAGCTTTCTTT.

V usage is TRBV18 and J usage is TRBJ2-7; 9 bases agree with TRBD1. Trimming cost V 2 bases and J 6 bases; bases outside gene matches: 5. Germline loops: CDR1 KGHSH, CDR2 LQKENI. CDR3 length equals 14 residues. The CDR3 DNA sequence: TGTGCCAGCTCACCAGGTGGGACAGGGCGCGAGCAGTACGTC. Translating it yields CASSPGGTGREQYV.

The rearrangement uses TRBV3-1 (or the pseudogene TRBV3-2) and TRBJ2-5; 10 positions match TRBD2. V shed 1 base and J 3 bases; nucleotides not matched to a gene: 2. The V gene's germline CDR1 is LGHDT and CDR2 YNNKEL (reference sequence). This CDR3 is built from 15 residues. The CDR3: CASSQVAGGEETQYF. The CDR3 DNA follows: TGTGCCAGCAGCCAAGTAGCGGGGGGCGAAGAGACCCAGTACTTC.

The chain combines TRBV7-9 with TRBJ1-4, with D unresolved. Trimming shortened V by 3 bases and J by 5 bases, and 25 bases separated the two germline ends. Germline-derived CDR1 and CDR2 are SEHNR and FQNEAQ (reference sequence). The CDR3 runs to 19 residues. CDR3 nucleotides: TGTGCCAGCAGCTTCGTAGGGTGGAGGCCGCAGGAAGAGAATGAAAAACTGTTTTTT. This encodes CASSFVGWRPQEENEKLFF.

The chain couples TRBV24-1 to TRBJ2-3; 9 bases align to TRBD2. V dropped 5 bases and J dropped 4; count of bases not matched to a gene: 6. From germline, CDR1 is KGHDR and CDR2 SFDVKD. The CDR3 consists of 15 residues. CDR3 nucleotide sequence: TGTGCCACCAGTGTCCGGCGGGGGGGGTCAGATACGCAGTATTTT. The encoded protein is CATSVRRGGSDTQYF.